This TCR beta chain was found in a study of blood T cell repertoires in COVID-19. Repertoires were generated with immunoSEQ multiplex PCR, while TCRdb's copy carries only in-frame clones and drops some. In the table there are 200,000 to 300,000 clones, 70% to 90% of which are singletons. From germline, CDR1 is SGHRS and CDR2 YFSETQ. Trimming at V came to 2 bases and at J to 7 bases, leaving 8 bases not matched to a gene. The CDR3 is 16 amino acids. The chain uses TRBV5-1 and TRBJ2-1, with 11 bases that match TRBD2. Sequences were obtained from peripheral blood. The receptor comes from a man younger than 35 with active or convalescent COVID-19. This CDR3 reads CASSFLASGRRNEQFF. CDR3 bases: TGCGCCAGCAGCTTTTTGGCTAGCGGGAGGAGGAATGAGCAGTTCTTC.